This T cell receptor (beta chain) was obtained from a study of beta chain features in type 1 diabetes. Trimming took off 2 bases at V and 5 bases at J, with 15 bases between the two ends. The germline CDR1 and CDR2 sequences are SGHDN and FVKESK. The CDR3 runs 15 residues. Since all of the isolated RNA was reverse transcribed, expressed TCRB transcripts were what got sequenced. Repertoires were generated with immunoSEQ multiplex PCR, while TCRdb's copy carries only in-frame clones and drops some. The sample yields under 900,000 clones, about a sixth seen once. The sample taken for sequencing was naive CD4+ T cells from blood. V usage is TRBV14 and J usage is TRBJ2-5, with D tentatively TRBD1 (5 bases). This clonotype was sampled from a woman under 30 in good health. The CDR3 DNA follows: TGTGCCAGCAGCCAACTAAGGGGCGTTTCGGAGACCCAGTACTTC. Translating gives CASSQLRGVSETQYF. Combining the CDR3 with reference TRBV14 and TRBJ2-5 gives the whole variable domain EAGVTQFPSHSVIEKGQTVTLRCDPISGHDNLYWYRRVMGKEIKFLLHFVKESKQDESGMPNNRFLAERTGGTYSTLKVQPAELEDSGVYFCASSQLRGVSETQYFGPGTRLLVL.